The present entry profiles one TCR beta chain with its context. The germline gives CDR1 MNHEY, CDR2 SMNVEV (reference sequence). The CDR3 length is 18 residues. V lost 2 bases and J lost 0; bases outside the gene matches: 11. The data belong to a study of shared clonotypes between healthy human individuals. TCRdb keeps only in-frame clones here, not all; method: immunoSEQ multiplex PCR. This table holds more than 450,000 clones, roughly 78% found once. The specimen sequenced was PBMCs. This receptor was obtained from a woman aged 35 to 49 in good health. Some clones in this sample may be carry-over from other donors' samples. The chain carries TRBV27 and TRBJ1-1, with TRBD1 matching over 8 bases. CDR3 region: CASSLAGRGRAMNTEAFF. DNA of the CDR3: TGTGCCAGCAGTTTAGCGGGCAGGGGGCGGGCTATGAACACTGAAGCTTTCTTT.